The 6 T cell receptor beta chains presented below share a single source sample, sequenced in a study of blood T cell repertoires in COVID-19. Only in-frame clones appear in the TCRdb table, and some are missing; sequencing was by immunoSEQ multiplex PCR. Of around 130,000 clones listed, roughly nine tenths are singletons. Sequenced: peripheral blood. These receptors originate from a man aged 50-60 years with active COVID-19.

This sequence joins TRBV9 and TRBJ1-1, with 8 bases that match TRBD1. Germline V lookup: CDR1 SGDLS, CDR2 YYNGEE. The CDR3 extends over 13 amino acids. Trimming cost V 0 bases and J 7 bases; bases outside gene matches: 2. CDR3 loop: CASSVVGQGEAFF. The CDR3 DNA sequence: TGTGCCAGCAGCGTAGTTGGACAGGGTGAAGCTTTCTTT.

The table lists this clone with a count of one. The chain combines TRBV18 with TRBJ2-2; 7 bases match TRBD1. This CDR3 has 18 residues. CDR1 KGHSH and CDR2 LQKENI come from the germline V gene. V trimming: 0 bases; J trimming: 6 bases; junction bases outside the gene matches: 13. The CDR3 region is CASSPPIHGVGQAGELFF. The DNA for the CDR3 is TGTGCCAGCTCACCACCGATCCATGGCGTCGGACAGGCCGGGGAGCTGTTTTTT.

The chain joins TRBV7-9 to TRBJ2-1; maybe TRBD2 (5 bases). Germline loops: CDR1 SEHNR, CDR2 FQNEAQ (reference sequence). Between the trimmed V and J ends, which lost 5 bases and 7 bases, there was a span of 15 bases. This CDR3 has 14 residues. The CDR3 coding sequence is TGTGCCAGCAGCATTAGCGTAAGACTTAATGAGCAGTTCTTC. Amino acids: CASSISVRLNEQFF.

The chain carries TRBV7-9 and TRBJ1-1, with TRBD1 matching 8 bases. Germline assignment: CDR1 SEHNR and CDR2 FQNEAQ (reference sequence). The V gene end was trimmed by 5 bases and the J gene end by 8 bases; junction bases not matched to a gene: 4. The CDR3 extends over 12 amino acids. The CDR3 nucleotides read TGTGCCAGCAGCCGACAGGGGTACGAAGCTTTCTTT. Encoded protein: CASSRQGYEAFF.

The chain joins TRBV7-2 to TRBJ2-1, with 7 bases identical to TRBD1. The CDR3 is 13 residues long. V shed 5 bases and J 7 bases; nucleotides not matched to a gene: 5. CDR1 is SGHTA and CDR2 is FQGNSA in the germline V gene. CDR3 in amino acids: CASSRGLGNEQFF. In DNA, the CDR3 is TGTGCCAGCAGCAGGGGGCTCGGGAATGAGCAGTTCTTC.

The V and J genes are TRBV9 and TRBJ2-2; 9 nucleotides agree with TRBD1. The CDR3 loop spans 16 amino acids. Germline lookup yields CDR1 SGDLS and CDR2 YYNGEE. The J segment lost 5 bases and the V segment lost 2 bases, leaving 7 bases of the junction unmatched. The CDR3 loop reads CASSVGQGLLTGELFF. The CDR3 DNA sequence: TGTGCCAGCAGCGTCGGACAGGGGCTTCTGACCGGGGAGCTGTTTTTT. Filled out from reference TRBV9 and TRBJ2-2, the complete variable domain reads DSGVTQTPKHLITATGQRVTLRCSPRSGDLSVYWYQQSLDQGLQFLIQYYNGEERAKGNILERFSAQQFPDLHSELNLSSLELGDSALYFCASSVGQGLLTGELFFGEGSRLTVL.